Each of the 20 T cell receptor beta chains below was sequenced from the same sample in a study of PD-L1 blockade in urothelial cancer. Libraries were prepared by immunoSEQ multiplex PCR; TCRdb keeps only in-frame clonotypes and omits some of them. The sample includes approximately 26,000 clones, about 86% seen only once; the top ten take 25% to 40%. Sequenced material: PBMCs, taken around atezolizumab (anti-PD-L1) treatment. These receptors came from a man in his 60s with urothelial cancer.

The rearrangement uses TRBV6-5 and TRBJ1-6; 7 nucleotides line up with TRBD1. This CDR3 has 14 residues. J lost 5 bases, V lost 6 bases, and 4 bases had no gene match. Germline values: CDR1 MNHEY, CDR2 SVGAGI. CDR3 in amino acids: CASSSGQNNSPLHF. CDR3 nucleotides: TGTGCCAGCAGCTCGGGACAGAATAATTCACCCCTCCACTTT.

This sequence joins TRBV19 and TRBJ2-7, with 10 bases identical to TRBD1. The junction had 9 bases not matched to a gene; V was cut back by 7 bases and J by 3 bases. Germline assignment: CDR1 LNHDA and CDR2 SQIVND (reference sequence). This CDR3 region has 15 residues. The CDR3 loop is CASNSPDRGFYEQYF. The DNA of the CDR3 is TGTGCCAGTAATTCCCCGGACAGGGGGTTCTACGAGCAGTACTTC.

J is TRBJ1-1 and V is TRBV10-1, with D maybe TRBD1 (5 bases). This CDR3 spans 15 amino acids. With 0 bases removed from V and 7 bases from J, the gap between germline ends came to 15 bases. The germline V gene has CDR1 WNHNN and CDR2 SYGVQD (reference sequence). CDR3 region: CASSESLGALFEAFF. The CDR3 coding sequence is TGCGCCAGCAGTGAGTCGTTAGGGGCACTCTTTGAAGCTTTCTTT.

This chain uses TRBV4-2 with TRBJ1-5; 12 nucleotides agree with TRBD1. This CDR3 region has 14 residues. Trimming removed 5 bases from V and 7 bases from J; junction bases left unmatched: 3. From germline, CDR1 is LGHNA and CDR2 YNFKEQ. For the CDR3, the DNA is TGTGCCAGCAGCACAGGGACAGGGGGCCAGCCCCAGCATTTT. It yields the protein CASSTGTGGQPQHF.

This clone was counted between two and nine times. The junction departs from the called germline gene at one end, perhaps through a read error. The rearrangement joins TRBV7-7 to TRBJ1-3; D perhaps matches TRBD1 (5 bases). The germline V gene encodes CDR1 SSHAT and CDR2 FNYEAQ (reference sequence). The CDR3 is 14 residues long. The CDR3 DNA reads as TGTGCTAGCAGCTCGGACAACTCTGGAAACACCATATATTTT. Its translation: CASSSDNSGNTIYF. The full variable domain, its missing parts supplied by reference TRBV7-7 and TRBJ1-3, is GAGVSQSPRYKVTKRGQDVTLRCDPISSHATLYWYQQALGQGPEFLTYFNYEAQPDKSGLPSDRFSAERPEGSISTLTIQRTEQRDSAMYRCASSSDNSGNTIYFGEGSWLTVV.

The rearrangement uses TRBV2 and TRBJ2-7; D is perhaps TRBD2 (7 bases). Looked up from germline, CDR1 is SNHLY and CDR2 is FYNNEI. The CDR3 spans 16 residues. V dropped 7 bases and J dropped 6 bases, with 25 bases sitting between them. The CDR3 nucleotides are TGTGCCAGCAAATTACGGGGGCGGGAGTGGGCTAGCGAGCAGTACTTC. This gives the protein CASKLRGREWASEQYF.

This chain uses TRBV10-3 with TRBJ1-5; 9 nucleotides match TRBD1. The V segment lost 0 bases and the J segment 6 bases; nucleotides outside the gene matches: 3. The CDR3 loop spans 15 amino acids. Germline CDR1 ENHRY, CDR2 SYGVKD. In DNA form, the CDR3 reads TGTGCCATCAGTGAGTCGGGACAGGGCTTTCAGCCCCAGCATTTT. The encoded protein is CAISESGQGFQPQHF.

The rearrangement uses TRBV10-1 and TRBJ2-1; 13 bases match TRBD2. Trimming removed 5 bases from V and 5 bases from J; junction bases left unmatched: 3. Germline values: CDR1 WNHNN, CDR2 SYGVQD (reference sequence). This CDR3 comprises 15 residues. The CDR3 here is CASSSGTSGNNEQFF. The DNA of the CDR3 is TGCGCCAGCAGTTCCGGGACTAGCGGGAACAATGAGCAGTTCTTC.

The chain is built from TRBV5-1 and TRBJ1-3; D is unclear. Trimming pared 3 bases from V and 0 bases from J, leaving 10 bases between. The germline CDR1 and CDR2 sequences are SGHRS and YFSETQ. The CDR3 runs to 15 residues. CDR3 sequence: CASSYSPDSGNTIYF. CDR3 coding DNA: TGCGCCAGCAGCTACTCGCCCGACTCTGGAAACACCATATATTTT.

The chain employs TRBV5-1 and TRBJ2-7; possible D gene TRBD2, 5 bases. The V and J ends lost 1 base and 1 base respectively, with 21 bases between them. CDR1 is SGHRS, CDR2 YFSETQ, per germline. This CDR3 spans 18 amino acids. The CDR3 region has the DNA TGCGCCAGCAGCTTGAGCGCCACCGTTGGGAGAAGGTCCTACGAGCAGTACTTC. This codes for CASSLSATVGRRSYEQYF.

This chain links TRBV6-1 with TRBJ1-5; a weak D match, TRBD1 (5 bases). CDR3 length: 15 residues. Trimming removed 4 bases at V and 2 bases at J, with 12 bases between. CDR1 and CDR2 from the germline V gene are MNHNS and SASEGT. CDR3 bases: TGTGCCAGCAGTGTCGGTGGGGCCGGCAATCAGCCCCAGCATTTT. It encodes CASSVGGAGNQPQHF.

This chain joins TRBV5-4 and TRBJ2-7; TRBD1 agrees at 8 bases. The germline V gene encodes CDR1 SGHNT and CDR2 YYREEE (reference sequence). CDR3 length: 12 residues. V trimming: 5 bases; J trimming: 3 bases; junction bases outside the gene matches: 1. The CDR3 spells CASRGQDYEQYF. The CDR3 DNA is TGTGCCAGCAGGGGACAGGACTACGAGCAGTACTTC. Based on the CDR3 plus reference TRBV5-4 and TRBJ2-7, the full variable domain is ETGVTQSPTHLIKTRGQQVTLRCSSQSGHNTVSWYQQALGQGPQFIFQYYREEENGRGNFPPRFSGLQFPNYSSELNVNALELDDSALYLCASRGQDYEQYFGPGTRLTVT.

This rearrangement joins TRBV19 to TRBJ2-1, with 8 bases matching TRBD2. CDR1 and CDR2 from the germline V gene are LNHDA and SQIVND (reference sequence). The CDR3 spans 17 residues. The J segment lost 0 bases and the V segment lost 4 bases, leaving 8 bases of the junction unmatched. The CDR3 region is CASSRTSGPSSYNEQFF. Written as DNA, the CDR3 is TGTGCCAGTAGTAGAACTAGCGGACCGAGCTCCTACAATGAGCAGTTCTTC. Looking up the rest from reference TRBV19 and TRBJ2-1 gives the full variable domain: DGGITQSPKYLFRKEGQNVTLSCEQNLNHDAMYWYRQDPGQGLRLIYYSQIVNDFQKGDIAEGYSVSREKKESFPLTVTSAQKNPTAFYLCASSRTSGPSSYNEQFFGPGTRLTVL.

This chain connects TRBV19 to TRBJ2-5, with 13 bases matching TRBD2. The V and J ends lost 5 bases and 4 bases, in that order; junction bases with no gene match: 7. In germline, CDR1 is LNHDA, CDR2 SQIVND (reference sequence). This CDR3 has 16 amino acids. The CDR3, as DNA: TGTGCCAGTAGTCGGCGGACTAGCGGGAGAGGAGAGACCCAGTACTTC. Translated: CASSRRTSGRGETQYF. Combining the CDR3 with reference TRBV19 and TRBJ2-5 gives the whole variable domain DGGITQSPKYLFRKEGQNVTLSCEQNLNHDAMYWYRQDPGQGLRLIYYSQIVNDFQKGDIAEGYSVSREKKESFPLTVTSAQKNPTAFYLCASSRRTSGRGETQYFGPGTRLLVL.

The rearrangement joins TRBV19 to TRBJ2-5, with 7 bases that match TRBD2. CDR1 and CDR2 from the germline V gene are LNHDA and SQIVND (reference sequence). The CDR3 is 14 amino acids. J gave up 5 bases and V 6 bases, and 9 bases lay outside the gene matches. The CDR3 is CASSQTAGSETQYF. The CDR3 coding sequence is TGTGCCAGTAGCCAAACAGCGGGATCTGAGACCCAGTACTTC.

The CDR3 coding sequence is TGTGCCAGCAGCGTAGATGCAGGGGCTGGAAACACCATATATTTT. Protein product: CASSVDAGAGNTIYF. This chain links TRBV9 with TRBJ1-3; maybe TRBD1 (6 bases). V dropped 0 bases and J dropped 2 bases, with 9 bases sitting between them. This CDR3 comprises 15 residues. Germline V CDR1 and CDR2: SGDLS, YYNGEE.

The rearrangement links TRBV27 to TRBJ2-7, with 14 bases fitting TRBD2. V gave up 3 bases and J gave up 7 bases; unmatched junction bases: 17. Looked up from germline, CDR1 is MNHEY and CDR2 is SMNVEV (reference sequence). There are 19 residues in the CDR3. The CDR3: CASSFRSTSGRVLLLEQYF. CDR3 DNA sequence: TGTGCCAGCAGTTTTAGGTCGACTAGCGGGAGGGTCCTTCTTTTGGAGCAGTACTTC.

This sequence joins TRBV25-1 and TRBJ2-7; 10 bases align to TRBD1. V was pared by 7 bases and J by 6 bases, with 6 bases of the junction left unmatched. The germline gives CDR1 MGHDK, CDR2 SYGVNS. The CDR3 consists of 13 residues. DNA for the CDR3: TGTGCCAGCAAACCGGGACAGGGGAGCGAGCAGTACTTC. It specifies CASKPGQGSEQYF.

V and J are TRBV4-3 and TRBJ1-2; TRBD1 is a possible D gene (5 bases). Trimming took 5 bases from V and 0 from J, leaving 13 bases between them. Germline lookup yields CDR1 LGHNA and CDR2 YSLEER. This CDR3 is built from 15 residues. Written as DNA, the CDR3 is TGCGCCAGCAGCGGTGGGGCGAACACTAACTATGGCTACACCTTC. Protein: CASSGGANTNYGYTF.

This chain uses TRBV2 with TRBJ1-1, with 11 bases identical to TRBD1. J was trimmed by 11 bases and V by 6 bases; bases with no gene match: 17. This CDR3 is built from 16 residues. Germline V CDR1 and CDR2: SNHLY, FYNNEI. The CDR3 DNA is TGTGCCAGCAGATCCGGGACAGGGGGATATGTCGAGCCCGCTTTCTTT. Translation gives CASRSGTGGYVEPAFF.